These 13 T cell receptor beta chains share one sample of origin, sequenced in a study of blood T cell repertoires in COVID-19. The protocol was immunoSEQ multiplex PCR, while the TCRdb copy is restricted to in-frame clones and leaves out a portion. The sample records about 320,000 clones, 90% being singletons. Sequencing input: PBMCs or T cells enriched from blood (not recorded which). The receptors shown here come from a woman aged 25 to 39 who had been exposed to COVID-19.

The gene calls are TRBV2 and TRBJ1-2; D not resolved. In germline, CDR1 is SNHLY, CDR2 FYNNEI. The CDR3 totals 11 residues. Deletions cut 5 bases from V and 4 bases from J, with 5 bases between. The CDR3 sequence: CASSSFYGYTF. CDR3 nucleotides: TGTGCCAGCAGTTCTTTCTATGGCTACACCTTC.

The CDR3 DNA follows: TGCAGCGTTGAGGACACCAGCTCCTACGAGCAGTACTTC. Translation gives CSVEDTSSYEQYF. V is TRBV29-1 and J is TRBJ2-7; tentatively, D is TRBD1 (5 bases). The CDR3 has 13 residues. Deletions cut 3 bases from V and 0 bases from J, with 9 bases between. The germline V gene encodes CDR1 SQVTM and CDR2 ANQGSEA.

The chain combines TRBV6-5 with TRBJ1-4, with D perhaps matching TRBD1 (6 bases). Trimming removed 9 bases at V and 7 bases at J, with 18 bases between. The CDR3 totals 14 residues. CDR1 and CDR2 from the germline V gene are MNHEY and SVGAGI. CDR3 loop: CASLPGHLFEKLFF. For the CDR3, the DNA is TGTGCCAGTCTCCCGGGACATCTCTTTGAAAAACTGTTTTTT.

This sequence joins TRBV6-4 and TRBJ1-1; no clear D gene. The germline V and J ends were trimmed by 8 bases and 1 base, with 14 bases remaining between them. CDR1 is MRHNA and CDR2 is SNTAGT in the germline V gene. The CDR3 sequence is 14 residues long. The CDR3 here is CASCEYAGNTEAFF. The DNA of the CDR3 is TGTGCCAGCTGCGAATATGCGGGGAACACTGAAGCTTTCTTT.

J is TRBJ2-5 and V is TRBV11-2, with D maybe TRBD1 (5 bases). From germline, CDR1 is SGHAT and CDR2 FQNNGV. Deletions cut 5 bases from V and 5 bases from J, with 12 bases between. CDR3 length: 13 residues. The CDR3 loop is CASSRRAEETQYF. CDR3 nucleotide sequence: TGTGCCAGCAGCCGCAGGGCAGAGGAGACCCAGTACTTC. Full variable domain (rest looked up from reference TRBV11-2 and TRBJ2-5): EAGVAQSPRYKIIEKRQSVAFWCNPISGHATLYWYQQILGQGPKLLIQFQNNGVVDDSQLPKDRFSAERLKGVDSTLKIQPAKLEDSAVYLCASSRRAEETQYFGPGTRLLVL.

About this clone: A read error may produce the germline difference seen at one junction end. The chain joins TRBV6-6 to TRBJ1-6, with TRBD1 matching over 8 bases. The CDR3 runs to 15 residues. Germline V lookup: CDR1 MNHNY, CDR2 SVGAGI (reference sequence). Here the CDR3 DNA reads TGTGCCAACAGTTTAACAGGGGGAGGTAATTCACCCCTCCACTTT. This gives the protein CANSLTGGGNSPLHF.

This chain links TRBV18 with TRBJ1-2; D is possibly TRBD1 (6 bases). V was trimmed by 3 bases and J by 4 bases, leaving 15 bases between them. This CDR3 comprises 15 residues. CDR1 KGHSH and CDR2 LQKENI come from the germline V gene. The CDR3 reads CASSPPDSFLYGYTF. In DNA form, the CDR3 reads TGTGCCAGCTCACCCCCGGACAGCTTTCTCTATGGCTACACCTTC.

The chain combines TRBV10-3 with TRBJ1-4; 7 nucleotides line up with TRBD1. CDR1 and CDR2 from the germline V gene are ENHRY and SYGVKD. The CDR3 has 14 amino acids. Trimming removed 10 bases from V and 5 bases from J; junction bases left unmatched: 10. The CDR3: CATRGGQMNEKLFF. CDR3 DNA sequence: TGTGCCACCAGGGGGGGGCAGATGAATGAAAAACTGTTTTTT.

This rearrangement joins TRBV6-2 or TRBV6-3 to TRBJ1-2; unclear D gene. The CDR3 contains 15 residues. V was trimmed by 6 bases and J by 4 bases, leaving 18 bases between them. CDR1 and CDR2 (germline): MNHEY, SVGEGT. For the CDR3, the DNA is TGTGCCAGCAGCCGCAGCCAGAGCCGGGGCTATGGCTACACCTTC. This encodes CASSRSQSRGYGYTF.

This clone was detected once. This chain uses TRBV7-6 with TRBJ2-7; 7 nucleotides align to TRBD1. This CDR3 is built from 17 residues. Germline V lookup: CDR1 SGHVS, CDR2 FNYEAQ. The trim removed 5 bases at V and 6 bases at J, leaving 19 bases unmatched. The CDR3 bases are TGTGCCAGCAGCCAAATCACCTTATTGACAGGGAAGGGCGAGCAGTACTTC. This codes for CASSQITLLTGKGEQYF.

V is TRBV3-1 (or the pseudogene TRBV3-2) and J is TRBJ1-1; possible D gene TRBD1, 6 bases. This CDR3 has 13 amino acids. From germline, CDR1 is LGHDT and CDR2 YNNKEL (reference sequence). The V end lost 1 base, the J end lost 9 bases, and 12 bases lay between the germline ends. CDR3 amino acids: CASSQGGQGKAFF. For the CDR3, the DNA is TGTGCCAGCAGCCAAGGGGGGCAGGGGAAAGCTTTCTTT.

The chain uses TRBV3-1 (or the pseudogene TRBV3-2) and TRBJ1-4, with 7 bases lining up with TRBD1. Trimming at V came to 4 bases and at J to 5 bases, leaving 10 bases not matched to a gene. CDR3 length equals 16 residues. Germline assignment: CDR1 LGHDT and CDR2 YNNKEL (reference sequence). The CDR3 loop reads CASSLSLGTANEKLFF. For the CDR3, the DNA is TGTGCCAGCAGCCTGAGTCTTGGGACAGCAAATGAAAAACTGTTTTTT.

The V call is TRBV7-7, the J call TRBJ2-1; D might be TRBD1 (6 bases). Germline loops: CDR1 SSHAT, CDR2 FNYEAQ (reference sequence). Trimming stripped 5 bases from V and 5 bases from J, with 10 bases between. This CDR3 is 13 amino acids long. In DNA, the CDR3 is TGTGCCAGCAGCCGTGGACAGAACAATGAGCAGTTCTTC. It is translated as CASSRGQNNEQFF.